This is a list of T cell receptor beta chains from one sample in a study of OX40 agonist ivuxolimab in advanced cancers. Sequencing was performed with immunoSEQ multiplex PCR; in TCRdb, only in-frame clones are kept and a portion is missing. The repertoire holds some 60,000 clones, with around 93% as singletons. This sample comprised CD4+ or CD8+ T cells sorted from blood, obtained in a trial of the OX40 agonist ivuxolimab. All receptors derive from an adult with an advanced solid tumor such as melanoma, head and neck, liver or kidney cancer. CDR3s include the opening cysteine and the closing phenylalanine or tryptophan. The order of the fields is V gene, clone size, J gene, D gene, CDR3 protein, CDR3 DNA. The D gene is left open where the match is weak. Only part of the rows carry a size: once, few, many, or a class if the clone is expanded.

>TRBV7-9|-|TRBJ2-7|TRBD2
CASSLGLAGDEQYF
TGTGCCAGCAGCTTAGGTCTAGCGGGAGACGAGCAGTACTTC
>TRBV7-2|-|TRBJ2-5|-
CASSLNLGETQYF
TGTGCCAGCAGCTTAAATCTAGGAGAGACCCAGTACTTC
>TRBV19|-|TRBJ1-4|-
CASSILVGEKLFF
TGTGCCAGTAGTATACTTGTCGGTGAAAAACTGTTTTTT
>TRBV11-3|-|TRBJ2-7|TRBD2
CASSPGAGGEQYF
TGTGCCAGCAGCCCGGGGGCGGGAGGCGAGCAGTACTTC
>TRBV4-1|-|TRBJ1-3|-
CASSQVGNTIYF
TGCGCCAGCAGCCAAGTTGGAAACACCATATATTTT
>TRBV6-1|-|TRBJ2-7|-
CASSWVGFYEQYF
TGTGCCAGCAGTTGGGTGGGTTTCTACGAGCAGTACTTC
>TRBV6-5|-|TRBJ2-7|-
CASSSGLWEQYF
TGTGCCAGCAGCTCAGGACTGTGGGAGCAGTACTTC
>TRBV19|-|TRBJ1-1|-
CASSIGGIEAFF
TGTGCCAGTAGTATCGGGGGTATTGAAGCTTTCTTT
>TRBV5-6|-|TRBJ2-1|-
CASGYMFEQFF
TGTGCCAGCGGATACATGTTTGAGCAGTTCTTC
>TRBV9|-|TRBJ2-3|-
CASSVDGGSRDTQYF
TGTGCCAGCAGCGTAGATGGAGGTAGCAGAGATACGCAGTATTTT
>TRBV4-1|-|TRBJ1-2|-
CASSQDLGRDIDGYTF
TGCGCCAGCAGCCAAGATTTAGGCAGGGACATCGATGGCTACACCTTC
>TRBV9|-|TRBJ2-1|TRBD1
CASSVGDRVNEQFF
TGTGCCAGCAGCGTAGGGGACAGGGTCAATGAGCAGTTCTTC
>TRBV7-2|-|TRBJ2-1|TRBD2
CASSQSSGSVYEQFF
TGTGCCAGCAGCCAATCTAGCGGGAGTGTGTATGAGCAGTTCTTC
>TRBV27|-|TRBJ2-1|TRBD1
CASSYGTGGSINEQFF
TGTGCCAGCAGTTACGGGACAGGGGGTTCGATTAATGAGCAGTTCTTC
>TRBV6-1|-|TRBJ2-5|TRBD2
CASSEAVAGGGETQYF
TGTGCCAGCAGTGAAGCTGTAGCGGGAGGGGGCGAGACCCAGTACTTC
>TRBV28|-|TRBJ1-4|-
CASSLEEGQTNEKLFF
TGTGCCAGCAGTCTCGAAGAGGGCCAAACTAATGAAAAACTGTTTTTT
>TRBV28|-|TRBJ2-3|TRBD1
CASSSGQGTTSSTDTQYF
TGTGCCAGCAGTTCAGGACAGGGAACGACCTCTAGCACAGATACGCAGTATTTT
>TRBV7-9|-|TRBJ2-1|TRBD2
CASSARLADNEQFF
TGTGCCAGCAGCGCCCGACTAGCCGACAATGAGCAGTTCTTC
>TRBV7-2|-|TRBJ2-7|-
CASSWERGYEQYF
TGTGCCAGCAGCTGGGAACGGGGCTACGAGCAGTACTTC
>TRBV7-9|once|TRBJ1-1|-
CASSFPGRENTEAFF
TGTGCCAGCAGCTTTCCGGGACGGGAGAACACTGAAGCTTTCTTT
>TRBV9|-|TRBJ2-2|-
CASSVGTSQNTGELFF
TGTGCCAGCAGCGTTGGAACTAGCCAGAACACCGGGGAGCTGTTTTTT
>TRBV28|-|TRBJ2-1|-
CASEAGRDNEQFF
TGTGCCAGCGAGGCGGGAAGGGACAATGAGCAGTTCTTC
>TRBV6-5|-|TRBJ2-7|TRBD2
CASSPRDYSYEQYF
TGTGCCAGCAGTCCTAGGGACTACTCCTACGAGCAGTACTTC
>TRBV27|-|TRBJ2-1|-
CASSLRGPHEQFF
TGTGCCAGCAGTTTAAGGGGACCCCATGAGCAGTTCTTC
>TRBV2|once|TRBJ1-6|-
CASSPGSSNSPLHF
TGTGCCAGCAGTCCGGGCAGTTCTAATTCACCCCTCCACTTT